One and the same sample provided the 18 T cell receptor beta chains below, sequenced in a study of response to subunit inactivated influenza vaccine. MiXCR, run by TCRdb on the RT-PCR reads, gives a single entry per CDR3 protein. The sample holds roughly 170,000 distinct CDR3 sequences, approximately 9.2% seen once. The specimen comprised non-naive T cells sorted from PBMCs, sampled on the day of vaccination. Source of these receptors: a man between 50 and 59 years old who received an inactivated influenza vaccine.

This chain uses TRBV6-6 with TRBJ2-7; weak D call: TRBD2 (6 bases). In germline, CDR1 is MNHNY, CDR2 SVGAGI (reference sequence). The CDR3 has 13 amino acids. Between the trimmed V and J ends, which lost 8 bases and 0 bases, there was a span of 11 bases. The CDR3 protein is CASGGLSSYEQYF. CDR3 nucleotides: TGTGCCAGCGGGGGGTTAAGCTCCTACGAGCAGTACTTC.

This clonotype was seen more than once but under ten times. V usage is TRBV12-3 or TRBV12-4 and J usage is TRBJ2-5; D may match TRBD1 or TRBD2 (5 bases each). The V end was cut by 0 bases, the J end by 5 bases, with 10 bases between. This CDR3 is built from 14 residues. The CDR3 DNA follows: TGTGCCAGCAGTTTAGCGGTAGGGGAGGAGACCCAGTACTTC. It codes for CASSLAVGEETQYF.

This clonotype was detected many times. This chain joins TRBV12-3 or TRBV12-4 and TRBJ2-1; tentative D call: TRBD1 (6 bases). V was clipped by 4 bases and J by 6 bases, with 16 bases between them. CDR3 size: 15 residues. The chain's CDR3 is CASSSQGPVSNEQFF. The CDR3 DNA is TGTGCCAGCAGTTCACAGGGTCCAGTGAGCAATGAGCAGTTCTTC.

The genes are TRBV4-2 and TRBJ2-2; TRBD1 or TRBD2 may be the D gene (5 bases each). The length of the CDR3 is 15 residues. Germline lookup yields CDR1 LGHNA and CDR2 YNFKEQ. The V end was cut by 1 base, the J end by 7 bases, with 13 bases between. In DNA, the CDR3 is TGTGCCAGCAGCCAAGTTGGGACCCGGTACGGGGAGCTGTTTTTT. It is translated as CASSQVGTRYGELFF.

The sample holds a few counts of this clonotype. The chain recombines TRBV12-3 or TRBV12-4 with TRBJ2-1; D is perhaps TRBD2 (7 bases). The CDR3 has 15 amino acids. V shed 5 bases and J shed 3 bases, with 14 bases lying between them. The DNA of the CDR3 is TGTGCCAGCAGTCGGGGAGGGACAAGCTACAATGAGCAGTTCTTC. Translated: CASSRGGTSYNEQFF.

This clonotype was counted a few times. The rearrangement joins TRBV10-1 to TRBJ1-6, with D unresolved. Germline lookup yields CDR1 WNHNN and CDR2 SYGVQD (reference sequence). V lost 3 bases, J lost 1 base, and 7 bases lay in between. The length of the CDR3 is 15 residues. The CDR3 reads CASSEGNSYNSPLHF. The DNA for the CDR3 is TGCGCCAGCAGTGAAGGGAATTCCTATAATTCACCCCTCCACTTT.

This clonotype turned up a few times. V usage is TRBV4-1 and J usage is TRBJ2-2; perhaps TRBD1 as D (5 bases). V was shortened by 2 bases and J by 1 base, with 11 bases between the two germline ends. Germline V gene data show CDR1 as MGHRA and CDR2 as YSYEKL. The length of the CDR3 is 16 residues. CDR3 nucleotide sequence: TGCGCCAGCAGCCAATCATTAGGACAGAACACCGGGGAGCTGTTTTTT. Its translation is CASSQSLGQNTGELFF.

This clonotype has only a few counts. CDR3 nucleotide sequence: TGTGCCAGCGGAGGGGGTGAGACCTACAATGAGCAGTTCTTC. Translation: CASGGGETYNEQFF. V is TRBV12-3 or TRBV12-4 and J is TRBJ2-1, with D possibly being TRBD1 or TRBD2 (6 bases each). Deletions cut 8 bases from V and 2 bases from J, with 13 bases between. CDR3 length: 14 amino acids.

The table lists this clonotype with many counts. The chain links TRBV7-2 to TRBJ2-7, with 7 nucleotides matching TRBD1. There are 14 residues in the CDR3. V shed 3 bases and J 4 bases; nucleotides not matched to a gene: 6. Germline loops: CDR1 SGHTA, CDR2 FQGNSA. The CDR3 protein is CASSFRGSGYEQYF. The CDR3 DNA sequence: TGTGCCAGCAGCTTCAGGGGGTCCGGTTACGAGCAGTACTTC.

The chain employs TRBV20-1 and TRBJ2-1, with 8 positions matching TRBD2. This CDR3 comprises 15 residues. With V trimmed by 0 bases and J by 7 bases, 8 bases remained unmatched. The germline V gene has CDR1 DFQATT and CDR2 SNEGSKA (reference sequence). Here the CDR3 DNA reads TGCAGTGCTAGAGATTTGCGGGGGGCGCGGAATGAGCAGTTCTTC. Encoded protein: CSARDLRGARNEQFF.

The V call is TRBV29-1, the J call TRBJ2-7; D is ambiguous. V was trimmed by 7 bases and J by 4 bases, leaving 14 bases between them. Germline V gene sequence: CDR1 SQVTM, CDR2 ANQGSEA. CDR3 length: 12 residues. CDR3 nucleotides: TGCAGCGCCAAAGGCAGTGGGTACGAGCAGTACTTC. Residues: CSAKGSGYEQYF.

V gene TRBV21-1 combines with J gene TRBJ1-5; TRBD1 is the table's D call and was not checked against the DNA. TRBV21-1 is a pseudogene. The CDR3 covers 15 residues. CDR3 DNA: TGTGCCAGCACCGGACAGGGAGGCGGGTCATGGCCCCAGCATTTT. It yields the protein CASTGQGGGSWPQHF.

The chain couples TRBV4-1 to TRBJ2-3; D is ambiguous. V was cut by 2 bases and J by 4 bases, with 7 bases left in between. There are 13 residues in the CDR3. Looked up from germline, CDR1 is MGHRA and CDR2 is YSYEKL. The CDR3 sequence is CASSQRYPDTQYF. In DNA form, the CDR3 reads TGCGCCAGCAGCCAACGTTACCCAGATACGCAGTATTTT.

V is TRBV9 and J is TRBJ2-7; the match to TRBD2 covers 7 bases. This CDR3 contains 15 residues. Germline V gene sequence: CDR1 SGDLS, CDR2 YYNGEE. V was pared by 3 bases and J by 0 bases, with 6 bases of the junction left unmatched. The CDR3 nucleotides are TGTGCCAGCAGCGCGGGGGGTCAGAACTCCTACGAGCAGTACTTC. Protein: CASSAGGQNSYEQYF.

V usage is TRBV20-1 and J usage is TRBJ2-3; 7 nucleotides agree with TRBD2. This CDR3 contains 17 residues. Germline loops: CDR1 DFQATT, CDR2 SNEGSKA (reference sequence). V shed 0 bases, J shed 1 base, and the junction held 10 bases outside the gene matches. This chain's CDR3 is CSARDREFRGGTDTQYF. The CDR3 DNA reads TGCAGTGCTAGAGACCGGGAGTTCCGGGGGGGCACAGATACGCAGTATTTT.

This chain connects TRBV5-5 to TRBJ1-1; TRBD1 agrees at 7 bases. The germline V gene has CDR1 SGHKS and CDR2 YYEKEE (reference sequence). V lost 0 bases, J lost 7 bases, and 3 bases stayed unmatched. The CDR3 consists of 13 residues. The chain's CDR3 is CASSLVTGVEAFF. In DNA, the CDR3 is TGTGCCAGCAGCTTGGTAACAGGGGTTGAAGCTTTCTTT.

This sequence joins TRBV10-2 and TRBJ2-2; a possible D gene is TRBD1 (6 bases). The V and J ends lost 6 bases and 1 base respectively, with 9 bases between them. There are 14 residues in the CDR3. Germline CDR1 WSHSY, CDR2 SAAADI. CDR3 in amino acids: CASSTQGNTGELFF. The CDR3 nucleotides are TGCGCCAGCAGCACACAGGGGAACACCGGGGAGCTGTTTTTT.

This clonotype occurred many times. The chain employs TRBV3-1 and TRBJ1-4; unclear D gene. This CDR3 is 12 amino acids long. Germline-derived CDR1 and CDR2 are LGHDT and YNNKEL (reference sequence). The V gene lost 3 bases and the J gene lost 8 bases, with 7 bases spanning the gap. In nucleotides, the CDR3 is TGTGCCAGCAGCCACCGGAGCGAAAAACTGTTTTTT. It translates to CASSHRSEKLFF.